Detailed here is one T cell receptor beta chain. It was with a sample-barcoded 5' primer and a J-beta primer mix that a second PCR of about 7 to 12 cycles was run. Each CDR3 protein is one row after TCRdb ran MiXCR on the 5' RACE reads. Of over 1.5 million distinct CDR3 sequences listed, around 48% are singletons. Every sample gave at least 6 micrograms of total RNA when it was extracted. This specimen comes from a study of blood T cells in healthy people across ages. Per the germline V gene, CDR1 is DFQATT and CDR2 is SNEGSKA (reference sequence). Trimming shortened V by 5 bases and J by 0 bases, and 13 bases separated the two germline ends. This CDR3 contains 14 residues.

The material sequenced was blood. The V and J genes are TRBV20-1 and TRBJ1-1, with D tentatively TRBD1 (6 bases). The receptor was derived from a woman aged 40 to 50 in good health. CDR3 residues: CSAWGAGLNTEAFF. In DNA, the CDR3 is TGCAGTGCTTGGGGGGCGGGGTTGAACACTGAAGCTTTCTTT.